This T cell receptor beta chain was recorded in a study of blood T cells in healthy people across ages. Then a second PCR, running roughly 7 to 11 cycles, was carried out with a sample-barcoded 5' primer and a J-beta primer mix. TCRdb passed the 5' RACE reads through MiXCR, listing each CDR3 protein once. Among around 900,000 distinct CDR3 sequences, around 28% were seen once, and the ten largest hold 15% to 20%. This CDR3 has 17 amino acids. Germline loops: CDR1 SGHRS, CDR2 YFSETQ. Unmatched junction bases numbered 12, after V lost 2 bases and J lost 6 bases. Material for sequencing was blood. This sequence originates from an elderly woman in good health. This sequence joins TRBV5-1 and TRBJ2-2; 8 positions match TRBD2. The CDR3, as DNA: TGCGCCAGCAGCTTAGAGCGGACTAGCAGGGTCTCCGGGGAGCTGTTTTTT. It is translated as CASSLERTSRVSGELFF.